Reported below is one T cell receptor beta chain. Its antigen is unknown. This record comes from a study of cytomegalovirus exposure and HLA in healthy donors. In the PCR, 60 Vbeta and 13 Jbeta primers were used. The authors' processing: As a later analysis found, there were 82 million or so unique TCR beta chains, of which roughly 11 million were shared. TCRdb's table, derived via immunoSEQ multiplex PCR, lists solely in-frame clones and lacks some. V and J calls and clone size are as listed in that table; D and trimming were resolved from the DNA. The sample shows 130,000 or so clones, around 80% of them seen only once. Study outcomes and limitations: A missense variant in DCLRE1C was later tied to TCR beta V- and J-gene trimming. Per published reports, the classifier diagnosed cytomegalovirus status with high specificity and sensitivity. Being productive about 87% or about 30% of the time was typical of most TCR beta V segments in an earlier analysis.

The sequence was collected from a man aged 25-45 years in good health and CMV-seronegative. Sequenced input: PBMCs.

The CDR3 bases are TGTGCCAGCAGTTCGCGCCAGAACACTGAAGCTTTCTTT. It codes for CASSSRQNTEAFF. The rearrangement uses TRBV7-8 and TRBJ1-1; no clear D gene. The CDR3 contains 13 residues. The germline V gene has CDR1 SGHVS and CDR2 FQNEAQ. V lost 6 bases and J 1 base, leaving 9 bases between the germline ends.